Shown below are 19 T cell receptor beta chains from a single sample sequenced in a study of cytomegalovirus exposure and HLA in healthy donors (TCRdb year 2017). Library prep was done by the immunoSEQ multiplex PCR assay. The multiplex PCR relied on a mix of 60 forward primers for TCR Vbeta segments and 13 reverse primers for TCR Jbeta segments. As stored in TCRdb, this immuneACCESS dataset retains in-frame rearrangements with V and J assigned. A fraction of the clones does not appear; measured against another copy, unresolved V genes explain less than half of the discrepancy, and the remainder lacks a known reason. Recorded for this sample are about 97,000 clones; over 75% of them occurred a single time. The top ten constitute over 5% of the sample. The specimen was PBMCs. Receptors were obtained from a man aged 35 to 55 in good health and CMV-seropositive.

The rearrangement links TRBV15 to TRBJ1-4; 8 bases line up with TRBD1. The ends lost 0 bases at V and 7 bases at J; junction bases unmatched: 4. The CDR3 loop spans 15 amino acids. CDR1 is LNHNV and CDR2 is YYDKDF in the germline V gene (reference sequence). In nucleotides, the CDR3 is TGTGCCACCAGCAGAGATGGACAGGGAGGTGAAAAACTGTTTTTT. Protein sequence: CATSRDGQGGEKLFF.

This sequence joins TRBV7-2 and TRBJ1-3; D not resolved. Germline assignment: CDR1 SGHTA and CDR2 FQGNSA. Trimming removed 3 bases from V and 3 bases from J, with 9 bases in between. CDR3 size: 14 residues. The CDR3 bases are TGTGCCAGCAGCTTGGGAGGGTATGGAAACACCATATATTTT. Amino acid sequence: CASSLGGYGNTIYF.

V and J are TRBV9 and TRBJ2-2, with D possibly being TRBD2 (6 bases). CDR3 length: 17 residues. CDR1 is SGDLS and CDR2 is YYNGEE in the germline V gene. Trimming shortened V by 0 bases and J by 0 bases, and 12 bases separated the two germline ends. The CDR3: CASSVVGRGANTGELFF. The CDR3 DNA reads TGTGCCAGCAGCGTAGTCGGGCGGGGCGCGAACACCGGGGAGCTGTTTTTT.

The rearrangement uses TRBV19 and TRBJ1-1, with 9 bases fitting TRBD1. The germline CDR1 and CDR2 sequences are LNHDA and SQIVND (reference sequence). This CDR3 is 16 amino acids long. V trimming: 1 base; J trimming: 3 bases; junction bases outside the gene matches: 6. In nucleotides, the CDR3 is TGTGCCAGTAGTATAGGAGCCGGGACAGGGCACACTGAAGCTTTCTTT. It yields the protein CASSIGAGTGHTEAFF.

This sequence joins TRBV9 and TRBJ2-3, with a tentative D call TRBD1 (6 bases). The germline V gene has CDR1 SGDLS and CDR2 YYNGEE. The V and J ends lost 0 bases and 2 bases respectively, with 7 bases between them. The CDR3 extends over 14 amino acids. The chain's CDR3 is CASSVDRDTDTQYF. In DNA, the CDR3 is TGTGCCAGCAGCGTAGACAGGGACACAGATACGCAGTATTTT.

V gene TRBV30 combines with J gene TRBJ2-7; 7 bases match TRBD2. The CDR3 spans 13 residues. The trim removed 2 bases at V and 5 bases at J, leaving 6 bases unmatched. CDR1 and CDR2 from the germline V gene are GTSNPN and SVGIG (reference sequence). The CDR3 loop is CAWSTSVVHEQYF. The CDR3 DNA is TGTGCCTGGAGTACTAGCGTTGTACACGAGCAGTACTTC.

This chain links TRBV19 with TRBJ2-7; 11 bases fit TRBD1. CDR3 length: 15 amino acids. Unmatched junction bases numbered 5, after V lost 3 bases and J lost 4 bases. Germline lookup yields CDR1 LNHDA and CDR2 SQIVND (reference sequence). The DNA for the CDR3 is TGTGCCAGTAGTATCCCGGGACAGGGGGTTTACGAGCAGTACTTC. This codes for CASSIPGQGVYEQYF.

CDR3 loop: CASSQDTGTGVEAFF. CDR3 DNA: TGTGCCAGCAGCCAAGATACCGGGACAGGGGTTGAAGCTTTCTTT. The V gene is TRBV14, the J gene TRBJ1-1; 10 positions match TRBD1. Germline trimming cut 0 bases from V and 7 bases from J; bases unmatched to any gene: 5. CDR1 and CDR2 (germline): SGHDN, FVKESK. The CDR3 spans 15 residues. Drawing the rest from reference TRBV14 and TRBJ1-1, the complete variable domain is EAGVTQFPSHSVIEKGQTVTLRCDPISGHDNLYWYRRVMGKEIKFLLHFVKESKQDESGMPNNRFLAERTGGTYSTLKVQPAELEDSGVYFCASSQDTGTGVEAFFGQGTRLTVV.

V gene TRBV25-1 combines with J gene TRBJ1-2; no firm D call. V shed 4 bases and J shed 8 bases, with 14 bases lying between them. This CDR3 comprises 13 residues. Germline loops: CDR1 MGHDK, CDR2 SYGVNS. CDR3 residues: CASSGKHGEGYTF. The DNA for the CDR3 is TGTGCCAGCAGTGGCAAGCACGGGGAGGGCTACACCTTC.

This clone occurred a few times. The chain joins TRBV29-1 to TRBJ2-2, with D possibly being TRBD1 (6 bases). Looked up from germline, CDR1 is SQVTM and CDR2 is ANQGSEA. The V gene lost 5 bases and the J gene lost 3 bases, with 13 bases spanning the gap. The CDR3 covers 14 residues. CDR3 loop: CSVSSGVDTGELFF. The CDR3 nucleotides read TGCAGCGTTAGCTCAGGGGTAGACACCGGGGAGCTGTTTTTT.

The chain carries TRBV2 and TRBJ1-2; 11 bases are shared with TRBD1. Germline V gives CDR1 SNHLY, CDR2 FYNNEI. J gave up 7 bases and V 6 bases, and 7 bases lay outside the gene matches. The CDR3 has 14 amino acids. CDR3 in DNA: TGTGCCAGCAGGCCCGGACAGGGGGCGGCTGGCTACACCTTC. Translation: CASRPGQGAAGYTF.

The chain combines TRBV4-1 with TRBJ2-1; D remains ambiguous. Germline assignment: CDR1 MGHRA and CDR2 YSYEKL. The V end lost 0 bases, the J end lost 9 bases, and 9 bases lay between the germline ends. CDR3 length: 13 residues. The CDR3 sequence: CASSQDELGEQFF. The CDR3 DNA follows: TGCGCCAGCAGCCAAGACGAACTTGGTGAGCAGTTCTTC.

This chain links TRBV4-1 with TRBJ2-5, with D perhaps matching TRBD2 (7 bases). V lost 3 bases, J lost 4 bases, and 12 bases lay in between. This CDR3 is 14 amino acids long. The V gene's germline CDR1 is MGHRA and CDR2 YSYEKL. The DNA for the CDR3 is TGCGCCAGCAGCCAGGGGGGCGGGAGAGAGACCCAGTACTTC. Translated: CASSQGGGRETQYF.

The V call is TRBV5-4, the J call TRBJ2-7; a weak D match, TRBD2 (5 bases). Germline V gene sequence: CDR1 SGHNT, CDR2 YYREEE (reference sequence). V was clipped by 4 bases and J by 7 bases, with 18 bases between them. The CDR3 has 14 residues. CDR3 sequence (DNA): TGTGCCAGCAGCCACCGGAGCATCGGGGAGGAGCAGTACTTC. This codes for CASSHRSIGEEQYF.

V and J are TRBV6-1 and TRBJ1-5, with D unclear. CDR3 length equals 13 residues. Trimming cost V 2 bases and J 7 bases, with 9 bases left between them. In germline, CDR1 is MNHNS, CDR2 SASEGT. This CDR3 is CASSENGRQPQHF. The CDR3 nucleotides are TGTGCCAGCAGTGAAAATGGGAGACAGCCCCAGCATTTT.

The V and J genes are TRBV7-2 and TRBJ2-5; the match to TRBD2 covers 8 bases. Judging by the DNA end, TRBJ2-7 fits better; the J call may be wrong. This CDR3 region has 15 residues. The germline V gene has CDR1 SGHTA and CDR2 FQGNSA. The CDR3 region has the DNA TGTGCCAGCAGCTTAAACAGCGGGGGTCCCTACGAGCAGTACTTC. Its translation: CASSLNSGGPYEQYF.

The chain links TRBV7-9 to TRBJ1-5, with unresolved D. CDR1 and CDR2 from the germline V gene are SEHNR and FQNEAQ (reference sequence). The CDR3 sequence is 13 residues long. V lost 1 base, J lost 5 bases, and 6 bases lay in between. The CDR3 spells CASSLGGDQPQHF. The CDR3 coding sequence is TGTGCCAGCAGCTTAGGGGGAGATCAGCCCCAGCATTTT. Combining the CDR3 with reference TRBV7-9 and TRBJ1-5 gives the whole variable domain DTGVSQNPRHKITKRGQNVTFRCDPISEHNRLYWYRQTLGQGPEFLTYFQNEAQLEKSRLLSDRFSAERPKGSFSTLEIQRTEQGDSAMYLCASSLGGDQPQHFGDGTRLSIL.

The chain is built from TRBV6-1 and TRBJ2-7, with D possibly TRBD1 on 5 matching bases. Germline CDR1 is MNHNS and CDR2 is SASEGT. V lost 0 bases and J lost 6, with 9 bases in between. CDR3 size: 13 residues. CDR3 DNA sequence: TGTGCCAGCAGTGAAGCGGGGCTCTTCGAGCAGTACTTC. Protein product: CASSEAGLFEQYF.

This chain links TRBV30 with TRBJ1-5, with D tentatively TRBD1 (6 bases). Per the germline V gene, CDR1 is GTSNPN and CDR2 is SVGIG (reference sequence). V dropped 5 bases and J dropped 6 bases, with 8 bases sitting between them. This CDR3 is built from 11 residues. CDR3 nucleotides: TGTGCCTGGGGGGGGGCTCAGCCCCAGCATTTT. Translating gives CAWGGAQPQHF.